This record concerns one T cell receptor (beta chain) sequence. This clonotype has just a few counts. This receptor's antigen is unknown. Within one base of it there is no much larger clone, and no base qualities were kept. This record comes from a study of T-cell memory formation after mild COVID-19 (dated by TCRdb to about 2021). Notes on the research overall: Most TCR sequence clusters were specific to one of the two donors. Longitudinal TCRalpha and TCRbeta repertoire sequencing tracked T-cell clones expanding and contracting after mild COVID-19 in a couple of donors. The cohort comprised two young, previously healthy adult volunteers, one female and one male.

CDR1 and CDR2 are drawn from the germline V gene (reference sequence): PRHDT, FYEKMQ. At the junction V is shortened by 5 bases and J by 0 bases; bases outside the gene matches: 19. The CDR3 numbers 21 residues from cysteine through phenylalanine. The sequence is cut down to CDR3 DNA, 63 bases in frame from base 1. General findings and caveats noted by the study authors: Contracting CD4+ clones were located mainly in the CM and EM memory subsets, whereas CD8+ clones were found to be enriched in EMRA. The detection of some responding clones in pre-infection memory suggests that pre-existing cross-reactive memory T cells joined the SARS-CoV-2 response. Clones that contracted from day 15 to 85 showed balanced CD4/CD8 phenotypes, whereas a second wave of clones that expanded from day 15 to 37 leaned towards CD4+. The study included only two mild cases, and larger cohorts that include severe cases with pre-infection samples were judged to be necessary. Whether the second-wave clones peaking on day 37 were SARS-CoV-2 specific was not confirmed.

Sequencing relied on an Illumina NovaSeq 6000. TCRalpha and TCRbeta cDNA libraries were constructed by 5'RACE with constant-segment primers, with sample barcodes and unique molecular identifiers being introduced. RNA was extracted from every sample with Trizol reagent. Library amplification was performed in two PCR steps, and a second sample barcode and Illumina TruSeq adapters were introduced in the second step. The libraries were sequenced on an Illumina NovaSeq using 2 x 150 bp paired-end reads. On the study's bioinformatics: Demultiplexing of reads and collapsing into UMI-guided consensus sequences were performed with migec v1.2.7. Using mixcr v2.1.11, UMI consensuses were aligned to TRA and TRB V and J templates and then assembled into clonotypes. A clonotype was counted as expanded or contracted only when both edgeR and NoisET called the clonotype significant, with the noise models trained on biological replicates. For edgeR calls, a false discovery rate-adjusted p below 0.01 and a log2 fold-change threshold of 1 were applied. As an exploratory analysis of dynamics, PCA with hierarchical clustering was applied to max-normalized trajectories of the 1000 most abundant clonotypes. Each responding clone was given a CD4 or CD8 phenotype based on the CD4+ and CD8+ repertoires, which had been sequenced separately. The raw public reads went through TCRdb reprocessing: fastp at Q25, MiXCR clone calling, in-frame beta chains kept. Entries are consolidated by CDR3 protein sequence, retaining the most common genes and DNA. V and J calls and clone size were set by TCRdb, not the authors. This sample gives 110,000 or so distinct CDR3 sequences in total; around a fifth of them show up just once. Of the sample, about 42% falls within the top ten clones.

Ficoll-Paque density gradient centrifugation was the method used to isolate PBMCs. The sequence was obtained from a man between 18 and 35 years old who had mild COVID-19 (a few samples of this study predate the infection). The sample titles of this study are shuffled in the database, so cell type and time point are left out; the donor was told from shared clones. What was sequenced was PBMCs or a T cell subset sorted from them (not recorded which). Here the chain combines TRBV13 and TRBJ1-4, and 9 bases in between align with TRBD1. CDR3 loop: CASSMGQGEANFLATNEKLFF. At the DNA level, the sequence is TGTGCCAGCAGCATGGGACAGGGAGAGGCCAATTTCCTAGCAACTAATGAAAAACTGTTTTTT.